Reported below is one TCR beta chain. Per the study methods: Reference gene primer amplification gave nucleated cell count estimates. Only in-frame clones appear in the TCRdb table, and some are missing; sequencing was by immunoSEQ multiplex PCR. The V and J calls and clone size are taken from that table; D and trimming were inferred from the DNA. The table includes about 380,000 clones, about 90% detected once. The data originate from a study of blood T cell repertoires in COVID-19. Background on the study: There were acute and convalescent COVID-19 samples, and they came from the United States, Italy and Spain. Sources were T cells, B-cell-depleted T cells, or PBMCs; the material itself was cDNA or gDNA.

CDR3 length equals 19 residues. The rearrangement uses TRBV12-2 and TRBJ2-1; the table's D call TRBD2 went unverified against the DNA. TRBV12-2 is noted as a pseudogene. Sequencing was carried out using peripheral blood. The sequence derives from a middle-aged man with acute or convalescent COVID-19. The CDR3 here is CASRPTRRGTSGIHNEQFF. As DNA, the CDR3 is TGTGCAAGTCGCCCCACCCGGAGAGGGACTAGCGGGATACACAATGAGCAGTTCTTC.